This T cell receptor beta chain was identified during a study of blood T cell repertoires in COVID-19. Germline CDR1 MNHEY, CDR2 SMNVEV (reference sequence). Unmatched junction bases numbered 6, after V lost 6 bases and J lost 4 bases. The CDR3 consists of 15 residues. Clones were read by immunoSEQ multiplex PCR, and TCRdb kept only the in-frame ones, dropping some. The table lists fewer than 350,000 clones, roughly 90% of them singletons. This TCR derives from a man aged 40-55 years who had been exposed to COVID-19. The sample consisted of PBMCs or T cells enriched from blood (not recorded which). This chain joins TRBV27 and TRBJ2-1; 10 bases map to TRBD2. CDR3 coding DNA: TGTGCCAGCAGGAGAGCGGGAGGGTTTTACAATGAGCAGTTCTTC. Its protein product is CASRRAGGFYNEQFF.